Each of the 2 T cell receptor beta chains below was sequenced from the same sample in a study of cytomegalovirus exposure and HLA in healthy donors. The study ran its PCR with 60 Vbeta and 13 Jbeta primers. Assay used: immunoSEQ multiplex PCR; TCRdb lists only in-frame clones, some missing. Of about 170,000 clones in the sample, over 80% were seen once. Sequenced input: PBMCs. These receptors were taken from a boy under 10 years old in good health and CMV-seronegative.

The gene calls are TRBV9 and TRBJ2-5; 8 bases align to TRBD1. This CDR3 region has 16 residues. Germline V CDR1 and CDR2: SGDLS, YYNGEE. V lost 4 bases to trimming and J lost 1 base; unmatched junction nucleotides: 9. The DNA of the CDR3 is TGTGCCAGCAGCCCCTCACCGGGACAGGTCCAAGAGACCCAGTACTTC. Its protein is CASSPSPGQVQETQYF.

This rearrangement joins TRBV27 to TRBJ1-2; TRBD1 matches 8 bases. From germline, CDR1 is MNHEY and CDR2 SMNVEV (reference sequence). The CDR3 is made up of 14 amino acids. With V trimmed by 6 bases and J by 2 bases, 5 bases remained unmatched. For the CDR3, the DNA is TGTGCCAGCAGCCCCAGGGGGCCGAACTATGGCTACACCTTC. Residues: CASSPRGPNYGYTF.